The rows below give T cell receptor beta chains drawn from one sample of a study of shared clonotypes between healthy human individuals. Libraries were prepared by immunoSEQ multiplex PCR; TCRdb keeps only in-frame clonotypes and omits some of them. The repertoire consists of hundreds of thousands of clones, with less than 85% occurring once and the leading ten covering under 2%. Source material: memory CD4+ T cells sorted from blood. These receptors originate from a woman aged 30 to 39 in good health. Each CDR3 is given without its conserved first and last residue. Clone sizes are given selectively: once, few, many, or a class where the clone is expanded.

v_gene: TRBV28; j_gene: TRBJ2-1; abundance: .; CDR3aa: ASRSSGEQF
v_gene: TRBV19; j_gene: TRBJ1-2; abundance: .; CDR3aa: ASSIEGTNYGYT
v_gene: TRBV25-1; j_gene: TRBJ2-3; abundance: .; CDR3aa: ASSGTSGSTDTQY
v_gene: TRBV18; j_gene: TRBJ1-2; abundance: .; CDR3aa: ASSDGTDYGYT
v_gene: TRBV7-7; j_gene: TRBJ2-6; abundance: .; CDR3aa: ASSQGVQSRANVLT
v_gene: TRBV28; j_gene: TRBJ2-3; abundance: .; CDR3aa: ASSLAGQGTDTQY
v_gene: TRBV6-1; j_gene: TRBJ2-7; abundance: .; CDR3aa: ASSVGPGSYEQY
v_gene: TRBV11-2; j_gene: TRBJ2-3; abundance: .; CDR3aa: ASSSSGEASHTQY
v_gene: TRBV7-2; j_gene: TRBJ2-1; abundance: few; CDR3aa: ASRYRAGAVGEQF
v_gene: TRBV9; j_gene: TRBJ2-6; abundance: .; CDR3aa: ASSVPGSGANVLT
v_gene: TRBV10-3; j_gene: TRBJ1-2; abundance: .; CDR3aa: AISDAYGYT
v_gene: TRBV2; j_gene: TRBJ1-5; abundance: .; CDR3aa: ASSRSYSNQPQH
v_gene: TRBV27; j_gene: TRBJ2-7; abundance: .; CDR3aa: ASRDRGAHSYEQY
v_gene: TRBV5-1; j_gene: TRBJ2-2; abundance: .; CDR3aa: ASESYGGSAYGELF
v_gene: TRBV7-2; j_gene: TRBJ2-3; abundance: .; CDR3aa: ASSESGRRADTQY
v_gene: TRBV9; j_gene: TRBJ2-7; abundance: .; CDR3aa: ASSMGLAAYEQY
v_gene: TRBV13; j_gene: TRBJ2-7; abundance: .; CDR3aa: ASSSEHYEQY
v_gene: TRBV9; j_gene: TRBJ2-1; abundance: .; CDR3aa: ASSVGWASGSLEQF
v_gene: TRBV5-6; j_gene: TRBJ1-2; abundance: .; CDR3aa: ASSTSLSRGLTGGGYT
v_gene: TRBV5-1; j_gene: TRBJ2-2; abundance: once; CDR3aa: ASSKQGFPNTGELF
v_gene: TRBV18; j_gene: TRBJ1-4; abundance: .; CDR3aa: ASSPRVEEKLF